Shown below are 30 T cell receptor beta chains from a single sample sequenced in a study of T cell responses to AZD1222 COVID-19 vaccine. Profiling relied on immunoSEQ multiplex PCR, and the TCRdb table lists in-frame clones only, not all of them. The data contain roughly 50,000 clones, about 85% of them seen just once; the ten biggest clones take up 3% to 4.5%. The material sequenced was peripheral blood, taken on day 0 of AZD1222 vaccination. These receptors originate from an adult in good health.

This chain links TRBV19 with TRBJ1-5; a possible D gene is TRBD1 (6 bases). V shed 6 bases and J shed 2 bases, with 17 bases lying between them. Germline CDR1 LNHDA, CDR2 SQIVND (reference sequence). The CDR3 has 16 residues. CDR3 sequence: CASRPQGGGGNQPQHF. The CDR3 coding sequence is TGTGCCAGTAGACCTCAAGGGGGGGGAGGCAATCAGCCCCAGCATTTT.

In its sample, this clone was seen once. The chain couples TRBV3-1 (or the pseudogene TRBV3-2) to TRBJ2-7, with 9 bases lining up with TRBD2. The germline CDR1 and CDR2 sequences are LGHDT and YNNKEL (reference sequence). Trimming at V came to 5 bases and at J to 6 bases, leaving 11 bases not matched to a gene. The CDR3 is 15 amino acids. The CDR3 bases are TGTGCCAGCAGCATACGCCCGGCGGGGGGGAGCGAGCAGTACTTC. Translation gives CASSIRPAGGSEQYF.

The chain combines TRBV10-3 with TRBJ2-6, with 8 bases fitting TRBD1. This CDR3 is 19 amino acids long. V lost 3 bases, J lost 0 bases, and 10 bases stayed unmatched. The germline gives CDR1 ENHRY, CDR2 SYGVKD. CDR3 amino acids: CAISDLVTGDTSGANVLTF. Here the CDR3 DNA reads TGTGCCATCAGTGATTTAGTGACAGGGGATACCTCTGGGGCCAACGTCCTGACTTTC.

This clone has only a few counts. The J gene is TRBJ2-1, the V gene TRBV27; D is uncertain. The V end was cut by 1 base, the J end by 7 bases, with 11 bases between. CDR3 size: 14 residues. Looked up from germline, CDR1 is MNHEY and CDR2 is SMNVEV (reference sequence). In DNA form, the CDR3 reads TGTGCCAGCAGTTTATTTTCCCGTTTTAATGAGCAGTTCTTC. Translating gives CASSLFSRFNEQFF.

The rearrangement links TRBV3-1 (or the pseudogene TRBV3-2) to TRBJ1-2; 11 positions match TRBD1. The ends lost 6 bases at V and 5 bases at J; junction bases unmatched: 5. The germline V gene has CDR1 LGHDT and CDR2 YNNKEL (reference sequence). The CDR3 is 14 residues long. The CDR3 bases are TGTGCCAGCAGGGGCGGGACAGGGGGTTATGGCTACACCTTC. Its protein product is CASRGGTGGYGYTF.

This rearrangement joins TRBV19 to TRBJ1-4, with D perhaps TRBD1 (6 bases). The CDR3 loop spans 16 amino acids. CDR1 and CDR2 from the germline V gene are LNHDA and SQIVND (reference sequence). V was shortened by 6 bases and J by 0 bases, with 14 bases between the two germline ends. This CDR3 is CASRRDTGTTNEKLFF. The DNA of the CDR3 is TGTGCCAGTAGGAGAGACACAGGGACAACTAATGAAAAACTGTTTTTT.

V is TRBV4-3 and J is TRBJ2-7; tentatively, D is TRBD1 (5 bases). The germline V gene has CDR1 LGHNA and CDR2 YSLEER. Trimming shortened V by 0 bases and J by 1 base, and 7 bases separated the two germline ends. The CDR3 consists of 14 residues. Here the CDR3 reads CASSQDKGSYEQYF. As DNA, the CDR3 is TGCGCCAGCAGCCAAGATAAGGGGTCCTACGAGCAGTACTTC.

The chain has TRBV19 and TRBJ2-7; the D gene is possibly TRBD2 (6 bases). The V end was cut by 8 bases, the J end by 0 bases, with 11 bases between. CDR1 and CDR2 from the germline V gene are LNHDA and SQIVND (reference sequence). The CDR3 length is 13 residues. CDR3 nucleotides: TGTGCCAGTCGAGGAGGGAGCTCCTACGAGCAGTACTTC. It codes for CASRGGSSYEQYF. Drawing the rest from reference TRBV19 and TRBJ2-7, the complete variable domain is DGGITQSPKYLFRKEGQNVTLSCEQNLNHDAMYWYRQDPGQGLRLIYYSQIVNDFQKGDIAEGYSVSREKKESFPLTVTSAQKNPTAFYLCASRGGSSYEQYFGPGTRLTVT.

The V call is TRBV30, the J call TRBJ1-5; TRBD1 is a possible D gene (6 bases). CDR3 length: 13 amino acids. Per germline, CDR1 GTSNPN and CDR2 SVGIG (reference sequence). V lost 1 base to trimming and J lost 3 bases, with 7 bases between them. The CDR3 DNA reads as TGTGCCTGGAGTGACAGGGACAATCAGCCCCAGCATTTT. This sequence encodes CAWSDRDNQPQHF.

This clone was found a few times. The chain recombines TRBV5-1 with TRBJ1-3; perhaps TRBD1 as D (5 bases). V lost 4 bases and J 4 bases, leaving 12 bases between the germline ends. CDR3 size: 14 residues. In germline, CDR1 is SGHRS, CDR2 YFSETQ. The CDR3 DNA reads TGCGCCAGCAGCCCCGGGGCGCCCGGAAACACCATATATTTT. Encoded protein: CASSPGAPGNTIYF.

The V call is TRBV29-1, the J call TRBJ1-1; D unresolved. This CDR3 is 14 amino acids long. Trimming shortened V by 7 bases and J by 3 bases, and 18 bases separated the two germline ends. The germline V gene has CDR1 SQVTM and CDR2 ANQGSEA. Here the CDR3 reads CSGREFLAYTEAFF. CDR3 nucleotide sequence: TGCAGCGGCCGGGAATTCCTGGCGTACACTGAAGCTTTCTTT.

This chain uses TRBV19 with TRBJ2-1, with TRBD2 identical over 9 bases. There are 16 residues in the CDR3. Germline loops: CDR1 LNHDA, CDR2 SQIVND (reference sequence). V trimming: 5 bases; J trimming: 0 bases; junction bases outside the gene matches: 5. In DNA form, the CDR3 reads TGTGCCAGTAGTTCCGGACTAGCGTACTCCTACAATGAGCAGTTCTTC. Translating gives CASSSGLAYSYNEQFF.

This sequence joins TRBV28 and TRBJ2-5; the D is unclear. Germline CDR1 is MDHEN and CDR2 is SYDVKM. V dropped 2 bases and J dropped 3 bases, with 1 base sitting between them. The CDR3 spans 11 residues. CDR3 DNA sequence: TGTGCCAGCAGTTTAAAAGAGACCCAGTACTTC. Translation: CASSLKETQYF.

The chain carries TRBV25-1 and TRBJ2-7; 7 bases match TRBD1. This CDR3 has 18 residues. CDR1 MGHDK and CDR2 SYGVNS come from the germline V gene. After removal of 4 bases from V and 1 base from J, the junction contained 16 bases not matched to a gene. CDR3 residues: CASSASGVKTGDSYEQYF. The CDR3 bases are TGTGCCAGCAGTGCTTCCGGGGTAAAAACAGGGGATTCCTACGAGCAGTACTTC.

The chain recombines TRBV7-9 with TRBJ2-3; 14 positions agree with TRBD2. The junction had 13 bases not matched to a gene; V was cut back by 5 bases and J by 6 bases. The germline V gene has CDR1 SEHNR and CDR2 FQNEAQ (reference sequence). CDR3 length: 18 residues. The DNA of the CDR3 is TGTGCCAGCAGCACCTCGACTAGCGGGGGGGCCCCCCCTGATACGCAGTATTTT. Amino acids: CASSTSTSGGAPPDTQYF.

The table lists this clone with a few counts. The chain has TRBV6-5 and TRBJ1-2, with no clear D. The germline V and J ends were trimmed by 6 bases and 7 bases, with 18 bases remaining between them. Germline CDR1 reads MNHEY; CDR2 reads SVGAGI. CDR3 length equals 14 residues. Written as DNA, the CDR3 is TGTGCCAGCAGGTCGGACGGCACACGGGCTGGCTACACCTTC. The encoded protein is CASRSDGTRAGYTF.

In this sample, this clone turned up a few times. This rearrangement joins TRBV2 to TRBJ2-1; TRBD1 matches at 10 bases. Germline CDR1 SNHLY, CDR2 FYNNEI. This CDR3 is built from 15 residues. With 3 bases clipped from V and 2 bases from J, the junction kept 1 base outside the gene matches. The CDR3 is CASSEGQGPYNEQFF. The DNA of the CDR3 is TGTGCCAGCAGTGAGGGACAGGGGCCCTACAATGAGCAGTTCTTC.

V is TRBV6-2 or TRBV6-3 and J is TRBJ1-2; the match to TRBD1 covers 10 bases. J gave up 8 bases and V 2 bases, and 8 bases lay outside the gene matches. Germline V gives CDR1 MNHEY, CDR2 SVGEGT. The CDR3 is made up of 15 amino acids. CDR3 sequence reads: CASSYGATGGEGYTF. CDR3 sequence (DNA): TGTGCCAGCAGTTACGGCGCGACAGGGGGCGAAGGCTACACCTTC.

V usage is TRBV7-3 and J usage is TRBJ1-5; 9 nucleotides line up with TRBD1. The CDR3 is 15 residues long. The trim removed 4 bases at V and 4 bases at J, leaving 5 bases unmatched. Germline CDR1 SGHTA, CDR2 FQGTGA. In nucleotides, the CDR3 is TGTGCCAGCAGCTGGGACAGGGCGGGAAATCAGCCCCAGCATTTT. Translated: CASSWDRAGNQPQHF.

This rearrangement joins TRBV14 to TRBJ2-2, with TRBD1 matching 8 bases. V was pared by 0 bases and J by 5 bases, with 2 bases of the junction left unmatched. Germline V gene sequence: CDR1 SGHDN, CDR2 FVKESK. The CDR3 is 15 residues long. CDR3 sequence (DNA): TGTGCCAGCAGCCAAGAAGGACAGGGAACCGGGGAGCTGTTTTTT. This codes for CASSQEGQGTGELFF.

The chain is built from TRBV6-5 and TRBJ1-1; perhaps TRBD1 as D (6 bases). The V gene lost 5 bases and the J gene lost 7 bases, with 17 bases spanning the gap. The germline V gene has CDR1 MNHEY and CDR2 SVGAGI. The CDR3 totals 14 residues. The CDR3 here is CASSPRPGANEAFF. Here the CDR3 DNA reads TGTGCCAGCAGTCCACGGCCGGGGGCGAATGAAGCTTTCTTT.

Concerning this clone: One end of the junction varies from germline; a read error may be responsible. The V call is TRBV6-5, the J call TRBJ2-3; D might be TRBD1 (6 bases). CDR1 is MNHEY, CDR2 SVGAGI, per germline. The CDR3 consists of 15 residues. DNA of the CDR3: TGTGCCAGCAGTTACTCGAGTGGGGGCACGGATACGCAGTATTTT. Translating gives CASSYSSGGTDTQYF.

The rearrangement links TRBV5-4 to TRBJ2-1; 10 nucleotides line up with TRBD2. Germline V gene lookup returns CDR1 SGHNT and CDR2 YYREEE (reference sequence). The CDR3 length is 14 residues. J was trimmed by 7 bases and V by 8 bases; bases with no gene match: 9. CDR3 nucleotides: TGTGCCAGTCAGAGCGGGGGGGCGGGGAATGAGCAGTTCTTC. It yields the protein CASQSGGAGNEQFF.

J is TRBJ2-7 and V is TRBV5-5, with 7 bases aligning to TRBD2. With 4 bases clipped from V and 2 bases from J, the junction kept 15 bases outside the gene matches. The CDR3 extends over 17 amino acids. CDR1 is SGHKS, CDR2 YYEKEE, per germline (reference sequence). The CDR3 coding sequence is TGTGCCAGCAGCCCACCCGGGGAGGGTTACCGCGCCTACGAGCAGTACTTC. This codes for CASSPPGEGYRAYEQYF.

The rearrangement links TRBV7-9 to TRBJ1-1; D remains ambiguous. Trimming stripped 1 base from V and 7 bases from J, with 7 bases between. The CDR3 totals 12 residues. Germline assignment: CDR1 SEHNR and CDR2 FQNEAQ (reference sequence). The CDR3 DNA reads TGTGCCAGCAGCTTAGGGTTCGGTGAAGCTTTCTTT. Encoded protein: CASSLGFGEAFF.

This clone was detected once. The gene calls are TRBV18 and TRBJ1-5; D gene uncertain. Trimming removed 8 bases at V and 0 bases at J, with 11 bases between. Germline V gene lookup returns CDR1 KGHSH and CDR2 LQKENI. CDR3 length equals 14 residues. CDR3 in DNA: TGTGCCAGCCACGGGCGCGATAGCAATCAGCCCCAGCATTTT. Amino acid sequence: CASHGRDSNQPQHF.

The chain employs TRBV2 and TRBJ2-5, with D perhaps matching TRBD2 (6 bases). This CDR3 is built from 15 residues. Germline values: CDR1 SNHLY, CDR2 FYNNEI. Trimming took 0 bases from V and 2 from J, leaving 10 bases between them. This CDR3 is CASSEAPRGQETQYF. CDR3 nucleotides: TGTGCCAGCAGTGAAGCGCCGCGGGGTCAAGAGACCCAGTACTTC.

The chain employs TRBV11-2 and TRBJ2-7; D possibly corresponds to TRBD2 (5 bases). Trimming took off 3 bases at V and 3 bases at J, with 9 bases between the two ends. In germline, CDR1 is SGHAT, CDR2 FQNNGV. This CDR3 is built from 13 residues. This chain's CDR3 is CASSFGVGYEQYF. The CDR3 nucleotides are TGTGCCAGCAGCTTCGGGGTCGGCTACGAGCAGTACTTC.

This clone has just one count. The chain's CDR3 is CASSPHPTQPQHF. For the CDR3, the DNA is TGTGCCAGCAGTCCCCATCCCACCCAGCCCCAGCATTTT. The chain is built from TRBV7-2 and TRBJ1-5; D unclear. Germline V gene data show CDR1 as SGHTA and CDR2 as FQGNSA. This CDR3 has 13 amino acids. Trimming removed 6 bases at V and 7 bases at J, with 13 bases between.

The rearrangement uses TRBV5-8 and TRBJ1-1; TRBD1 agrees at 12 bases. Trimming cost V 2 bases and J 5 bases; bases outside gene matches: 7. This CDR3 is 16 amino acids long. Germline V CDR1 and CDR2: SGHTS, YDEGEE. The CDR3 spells CASSFIGTGGRTEAFF. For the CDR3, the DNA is TGTGCCAGCAGCTTTATAGGGACAGGGGGCCGGACTGAAGCTTTCTTT.